This record concerns one TCR beta chain sequence. Everyone who took part was about 18 to 90 years old, and they came from about two dozen US areas. This entry belongs to a study of blood T cell repertoires in COVID-19. The CDR3 has 19 amino acids. TCRdb's copy holds only in-frame clones and misses some; the assay was immunoSEQ multiplex PCR. The sample includes 150,000 to 200,000 clones, 84% of them seen just once. The chain combines TRBV21-1 with TRBJ2-2; the table's D call of TRBD2 was not tested on the DNA. TRBV21-1 is flagged as a pseudogene. The sequenced sample consisted of PBMCs or T cells enriched from blood (not recorded which). This clonotype was obtained from a man aged 45-60 years who had recovered from COVID-19. Here the CDR3 DNA reads TGTGCCAGCAGCATACAAGGGAGCAGGAGGGGACCTAACACCGGGGAGCTGTTTTTT. Translating it yields CASSIQGSRRGPNTGELFF.